Listed here is a single TCR beta chain. The CDR3 runs to 14 residues. V lost 1 base and J 10 bases, leaving 11 bases between the germline ends. CDR1 is SEHNR, CDR2 FQNEAQ, per germline (reference sequence). As part of library construction, unique molecular identifiers were attached to individual cDNA molecules. TCRdb redid the calling of the 5' RACE reads with MiXCR, one entry per CDR3 protein. Altogether approximately 22,000 distinct CDR3 sequences are present, 5.7% being singletons, with the ten largest covering more than 12%. This sample is part of a study of early T cells in non-severe SARS-CoV-2 infection. Turning to the study itself: Unsorted whole blood bulk RNA was sequenced, with unpaired chains.

This sequence originates from an adult who was a healthcare worker with PCR-confirmed SARS-CoV-2 infection or an uninfected control (not recorded which). Source: whole blood, taken at baseline. J is TRBJ1-6 and V is TRBV7-9; tentatively, D is TRBD1 (5 bases). The CDR3: CASSLVDSFSPLHF. The CDR3 bases are TGTGCCAGCAGCTTAGTTGACAGTTTCTCACCCCTCCACTTT.